Presented here are 20 T cell receptor beta chains from one specimen sequenced in a study of blood T cell repertoires in COVID-19. The repertoire was sequenced with immunoSEQ multiplex PCR; TCRdb's copy has only in-frame clones and lacks some. The table includes roughly 300,000 clones, about four fifths detected once. The sequencing sample was made of peripheral blood. The receptors come from a woman in her fifties or sixties who had recovered from COVID-19.

This clone was observed a single time. V and J are TRBV29-1 and TRBJ2-3; TRBD2 aligns across 9 bases. The CDR3 has 16 residues. J gave up 7 bases and V 0 bases, and 11 bases lay outside the gene matches. The germline V gene encodes CDR1 SQVTM and CDR2 ANQGSEA. The CDR3 bases are TGCAGCGTTGAAGATTCCCCTAGCGGGGCCAGGAATACGCAGTATTTT. Its protein is CSVEDSPSGARNTQYF.

The V and J genes are TRBV27 and TRBJ1-2, with D uncertain. Germline CDR1 is MNHEY and CDR2 is SMNVEV (reference sequence). This CDR3 has 16 amino acids. The V end lost 5 bases, the J end lost 2 bases, and 18 bases lay between the germline ends. The CDR3 is CASSTAGGPGNYGYTF. CDR3 bases: TGTGCCAGCAGTACCGCGGGTGGCCCGGGGAACTATGGCTACACCTTC.

The V call is TRBV27, the J call TRBJ2-1; D might be TRBD1 (6 bases). V lost 7 bases to trimming and J lost 0 bases, with 22 bases between them. Germline V gives CDR1 MNHEY, CDR2 SMNVEV (reference sequence). CDR3 length: 18 amino acids. The CDR3 reads CASTAEPGQLYSYNEQFF. CDR3 bases: TGTGCCAGCACCGCGGAACCAGGACAGTTATACTCCTACAATGAGCAGTTCTTC.

Ten or more counts support this clone. CDR3 nucleotide sequence: TGTGCCAGCAGCTTCGGGACAGGGGCAGGAGTGAACACTGAAGCTTTCTTT. Its protein product is CASSFGTGAGVNTEAFF. V usage is TRBV5-4 and J usage is TRBJ1-1; 10 bases fit TRBD1. Unmatched junction bases numbered 7, after V lost 2 bases and J lost 0 bases. The CDR3 runs 17 residues. From germline, CDR1 is SGHNT and CDR2 YYREEE (reference sequence).

The V and J genes are TRBV4-1 and TRBJ2-3; maybe TRBD2 (5 bases). Germline V gene lookup returns CDR1 MGHRA and CDR2 YSYEKL. The CDR3 has 14 residues. Trimming cost V 0 bases and J 5 bases, with 9 bases left between them. CDR3 loop: CASSQEIEGDTQYF. CDR3 DNA: TGCGCCAGCAGCCAAGAGATTGAGGGAGATACGCAGTATTTT.

Written as DNA, the CDR3 is TGTGCCAGCAGCCATACAGGATTTAATGAAAAACTGTTTTTT. Encoded protein: CASSHTGFNEKLFF. V and J are TRBV7-9 and TRBJ1-4; a weak D match, TRBD1 (5 bases). Trimming left V 5 bases short and J 4 bases short, with 11 bases between. The CDR3 spans 14 residues. The germline CDR1 and CDR2 sequences are SEHNR and FQNEAQ (reference sequence).

There are a few counts of this clone. The rearrangement links TRBV7-9 to TRBJ1-6; D might be TRBD1 (5 bases). Looked up from germline, CDR1 is SEHNR and CDR2 is FQNEAQ (reference sequence). The CDR3 extends over 15 amino acids. V was shortened by 5 bases and J by 8 bases, with 16 bases between the two germline ends. CDR3 coding DNA: TGTGCCAGCAGCGCAACCCGACAGATGTATTCACCCCTCCACTTT. It yields the protein CASSATRQMYSPLHF. Looking up the rest from reference TRBV7-9 and TRBJ1-6 gives the full variable domain: DTGVSQNPRHKITKRGQNVTFRCDPISEHNRLYWYRQTLGQGPEFLTYFQNEAQLEKSRLLSDRFSAERPKGSFSTLEIQRTEQGDSAMYLCASSATRQMYSPLHFGNGTRLTVT.

The table lists this clone with a few counts. V gene TRBV7-2 combines with J gene TRBJ1-3; D is perhaps TRBD1 (5 bases). The V gene lost 4 bases and the J gene lost 0 bases, with 7 bases spanning the gap. The germline V gene has CDR1 SGHTA and CDR2 FQGNSA. The CDR3 spans 14 residues. The chain's CDR3 is CASSYDSSGNTIYF. CDR3 sequence (DNA): TGTGCCAGCAGCTACGACAGCTCTGGAAACACCATATATTTT.

In its sample, this clone was seen once. This sequence joins TRBV7-2 and TRBJ2-7; 8 positions match TRBD1. CDR1 is SGHTA, CDR2 FQGNSA, per germline. J gave up 4 bases and V 3 bases, and 5 bases lay outside the gene matches. The CDR3 runs to 14 residues. The CDR3 bases are TGTGCCAGCAGCTTTGGGACAGGACAATACGAGCAGTACTTC. It codes for CASSFGTGQYEQYF. The full variable domain, with the rest looked up from reference TRBV7-2 and TRBJ2-7, is GAGVSQSPSNKVTEKGKDVELRCDPISGHTALYWYRQSLGQGLEFLIYFQGNSAPDKSGLPSDRFSAERTGGSVSTLTIQRTQQEDSAVYLCASSFGTGQYEQYFGPGTRLTVT.

The V gene is TRBV18, the J gene TRBJ1-2, with D possibly TRBD1 on 5 matching bases. The CDR3 runs to 16 residues. Germline-derived CDR1 and CDR2 are KGHSH and LQKENI. V was clipped by 3 bases and J by 5 bases, with 19 bases between them. In DNA, the CDR3 is TGTGCCAGCTCACCCGGCCAGGGTCTGGTTGGGTATGGCTACACCTTC. It is translated as CASSPGQGLVGYGYTF.

The chain links TRBV19 to TRBJ1-1; 9 bases line up with TRBD1. This CDR3 comprises 14 residues. The ends lost 5 bases at V and 3 bases at J; junction bases unmatched: 4. Germline assignment: CDR1 LNHDA and CDR2 SQIVND (reference sequence). The CDR3 coding sequence is TGTGCCAGTAGTGCACAGGGGGCTTACACTGAAGCTTTCTTT. Encoded protein: CASSAQGAYTEAFF.

The gene calls are TRBV9 and TRBJ1-2; 7 bases fit TRBD1. V was pared by 2 bases and J by 2 bases, with 6 bases of the junction left unmatched. In germline, CDR1 is SGDLS, CDR2 YYNGEE. This CDR3 has 15 residues. The CDR3 region is CASSVGQGVNYGYTF. In nucleotides, the CDR3 is TGTGCCAGCAGCGTTGGGCAGGGGGTGAACTATGGCTACACCTTC.

The chain is built from TRBV27 and TRBJ2-1, with 7 bases identical to TRBD1. The CDR3 runs to 14 residues. Germline assignment: CDR1 MNHEY and CDR2 SMNVEV (reference sequence). The J segment lost 4 bases and the V segment lost 3 bases, leaving 3 bases of the junction unmatched. As DNA, the CDR3 is TGTGCCAGCAGTTTGGACAGGTCGTACAATGAGCAGTTCTTC. It specifies CASSLDRSYNEQFF.

This rearrangement joins TRBV6-6 to TRBJ2-5, with TRBD1 matching over 9 bases. This CDR3 is built from 13 residues. Per germline, CDR1 MNHNY and CDR2 SVGAGI (reference sequence). V lost 4 bases to trimming and J lost 5 bases; unmatched junction nucleotides: 2. This CDR3 reads CASSSGTGETQYF. In nucleotides, the CDR3 is TGTGCCAGCAGTTCCGGGACAGGGGAGACCCAGTACTTC.

The sample holds one count of this clone. At one of its ends the junction is not consistent with the germline gene, which may arise from a read error. The chain uses TRBV7-9 and TRBJ2-7, with a weak D call TRBD2 (5 bases). Germline assignment: CDR1 SEHNR and CDR2 FQNEAQ (reference sequence). The CDR3 is 12 amino acids. CDR3 nucleotide sequence: TGTGTCAGCGGTCCCCGGGGTGTAAAGCAGTACTTC. Translated, it gives CVSGPRGVKQYF.

J is TRBJ2-7 and V is TRBV5-1; 7 bases align to TRBD2. CDR3 length: 13 amino acids. The V segment lost 6 bases and the J segment 2 bases; nucleotides outside the gene matches: 5. Germline V lookup: CDR1 SGHRS, CDR2 YFSETQ. CDR3 sequence: CASNGGGTYEQYF. As DNA, the CDR3 is TGCGCCAGCAATGGGGGGGGGACCTACGAGCAGTACTTC.

The chain recombines TRBV24-1 with TRBJ2-2, with D maybe TRBD1 (5 bases). CDR3 length equals 14 residues. From germline, CDR1 is KGHDR and CDR2 SFDVKD. Trimming took 8 bases from V and 1 from J, leaving 10 bases between them. The CDR3 DNA is TGTGCCACCATGGATACAGGGAACACCGGGGAGCTGTTTTTT. Its protein is CATMDTGNTGELFF.

V is TRBV6-1 and J is TRBJ1-6; D gene unclear. CDR1 and CDR2 from the germline V gene are MNHNS and SASEGT. The germline V and J ends were trimmed by 2 bases and 0 bases, with 5 bases remaining between them. The CDR3 runs to 15 residues. For the CDR3, the DNA is TGTGCCAGCAGTGAATTCAACTCCTATAATTCACCCCTCCACTTT. Amino acids: CASSEFNSYNSPLHF.

J is TRBJ2-5 and V is TRBV12-5, with D unclear. Trimming took off 5 bases at V and 7 bases at J, with 11 bases between the two ends. The CDR3 has 12 residues. The germline V gene has CDR1 LGHNT and CDR2 FRNRAP. The DNA for the CDR3 is TGTGCTAGTGGTCCTGGGCCGCCGACCCAGTACTTC. Its translation: CASGPGPPTQYF.

V and J are TRBV4-1 and TRBJ1-1; no clear D gene. This CDR3 contains 14 residues. Looked up from germline, CDR1 is MGHRA and CDR2 is YSYEKL. The germline V and J ends were trimmed by 0 bases and 0 bases, with 5 bases remaining between them. The DNA for the CDR3 is TGCGCCAGCAGCCAAGATGGAGTGAACACTGAAGCTTTCTTT. Amino acids: CASSQDGVNTEAFF.